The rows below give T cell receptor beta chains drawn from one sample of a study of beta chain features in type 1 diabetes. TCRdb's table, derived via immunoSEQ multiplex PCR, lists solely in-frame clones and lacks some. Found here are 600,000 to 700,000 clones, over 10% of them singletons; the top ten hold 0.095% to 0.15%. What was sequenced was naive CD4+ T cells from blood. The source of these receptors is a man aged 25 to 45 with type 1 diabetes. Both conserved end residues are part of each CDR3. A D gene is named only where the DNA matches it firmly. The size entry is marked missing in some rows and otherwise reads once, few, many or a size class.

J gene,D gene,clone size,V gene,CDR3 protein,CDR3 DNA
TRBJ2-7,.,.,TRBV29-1,CSVGLNYEQYF,TGCAGCGTTGGTCTGAATTACGAGCAGTACTTC
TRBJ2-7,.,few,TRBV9,CASSVGPLLEQYF,TGTGCCAGCAGCGTGGGACCCCTTCTCGAGCAGTACTTC
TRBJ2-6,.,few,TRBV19,CASSPRQPSGANVLTF,TGTGCCAGTAGTCCCCGGCAGCCCTCTGGGGCCAACGTCCTGACTTTC
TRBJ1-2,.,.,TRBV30,CAWSVYYGYTF,TGTGCCTGGAGTGTATACTATGGCTACACCTTC
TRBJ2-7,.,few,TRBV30,CAWSILDRQYEQYF,TGTGCCTGGAGTATATTAGACAGGCAGTACGAGCAGTACTTC
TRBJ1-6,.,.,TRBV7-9,CASRSTSPQGPRDVLHF,TGTGCCAGCAGATCCACGAGCCCTCAGGGTCCTAGGGATGTCCTCCACTTT
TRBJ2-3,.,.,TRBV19,CASIDRHPSTDTQYF,TGTGCCAGTATAGACAGGCATCCTAGCACAGATACGCAGTATTTT
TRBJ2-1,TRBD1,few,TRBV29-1,CSASDRDGRNEQFF,TGCAGCGCATCGGACAGGGACGGCCGCAATGAGCAGTTCTTC
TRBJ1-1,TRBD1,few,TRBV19,CASSIGTGDTEAFF,TGTGCCAGTAGTATAGGGACAGGCGACACTGAAGCTTTCTTT
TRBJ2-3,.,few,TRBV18,CASSIEQARPADTQYF,TGTGCCAGCTCAATCGAACAGGCCCGTCCCGCAGATACGCAGTATTTT
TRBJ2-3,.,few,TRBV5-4,CASSSGTDTQYF,TGTGCCAGCAGCTCTGGGACAGATACGCAGTATTTT
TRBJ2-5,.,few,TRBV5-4,CASSLDEVETQYF,TGTGCCAGCAGCTTGGATGAAGTGGAGACCCAGTACTTC
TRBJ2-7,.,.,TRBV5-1,CASSFDSRNYEQYF,TGCGCCAGCAGCTTCGACAGCCGGAACTACGAGCAGTACTTC
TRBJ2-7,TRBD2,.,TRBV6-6,CASSSTSRYEQYF,TGTGCCAGCAGTTCGACTAGCAGGTACGAGCAGTACTTC
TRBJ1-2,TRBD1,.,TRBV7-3,CASSWGQGYGYTF,TGTGCCAGCAGCTGGGGACAGGGTTATGGCTACACCTTC
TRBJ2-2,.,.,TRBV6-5,CASSYSSGLNTGELFF,TGTGCCAGCAGTTACTCCAGCGGGCTGAACACCGGGGAGCTGTTTTTT
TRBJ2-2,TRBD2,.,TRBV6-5,CASRGLGGETGELFF,TGTGCCAGCAGGGGTCTGGGGGGGGAGACCGGGGAGCTGTTTTTT
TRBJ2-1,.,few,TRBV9,CASSPIGLQQFF,TGTGCCAGCAGCCCTATCGGGCTTCAGCAGTTCTTC
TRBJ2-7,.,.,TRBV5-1,CASSPDGTYEQYF,TGCGCCAGCAGCCCGGACGGTACCTACGAGCAGTACTTC
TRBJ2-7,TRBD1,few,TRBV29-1,CSSKTGTGGAYEQYF,TGCAGCTCTAAAACCGGGACAGGGGGAGCCTACGAGCAGTACTTC
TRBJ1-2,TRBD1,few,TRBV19,CASSNGQAGGYTF,TGTGCCAGTAGCAACGGACAGGCGGGTGGCTACACCTTC
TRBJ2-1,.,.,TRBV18,CASSPSKGRWFF,TGTGCCAGCTCACCAAGTAAAGGCAGATGGTTCTTC
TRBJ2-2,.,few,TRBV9,CASSQGPGELFF,TGTGCCAGCAGCCAAGGGCCCGGGGAGCTGTTTTTT
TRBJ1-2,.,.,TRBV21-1,CASSSQGRPNYGYTF,TGTGCCAGCAGCAGCCAGGGACGGCCTAACTATGGCTACACCTTC
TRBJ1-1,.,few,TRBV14,CASSQQEENTEAFF,TGTGCCAGCAGCCAACAGGAAGAGAACACTGAAGCTTTCTTT
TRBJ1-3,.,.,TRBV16,CASSSQGSGNTIYF,TGTGCCAGCAGCTCCCAGGGCTCTGGAAACACCATATATTTT
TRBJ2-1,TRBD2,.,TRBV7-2,CASSRSSGDAYNEQFF,TGTGCCAGCAGCCGCTCGAGCGGGGACGCCTACAATGAGCAGTTCTTC
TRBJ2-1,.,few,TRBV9,CASSVGMTTAREQFF,TGTGCCAGCAGCGTAGGGATGACGACAGCTCGCGAGCAGTTCTTC
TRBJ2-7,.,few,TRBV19,CASRGPGESSYEQYF,TGTGCCAGTAGGGGGCCGGGGGAAAGCTCCTACGAGCAGTACTTC
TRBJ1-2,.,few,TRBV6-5,CASSNGGTNYGYTF,TGTGCCAGCAGCAACGGGGGTACTAACTATGGCTACACCTTC
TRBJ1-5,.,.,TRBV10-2,CASGQDRGNQPQHF,TGCGCCAGCGGGCAGGATCGTGGCAATCAGCCCCAGCATTTT
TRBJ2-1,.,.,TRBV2,CASTPGTTFSNEQFF,TGTGCCAGCACTCCCGGGACCACCTTTTCCAATGAGCAGTTCTTC
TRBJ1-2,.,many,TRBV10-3,CAIGDRSYTF,TGTGCCATCGGAGACAGAAGCTACACCTTC
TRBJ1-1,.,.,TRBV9,CASSVGLQNTEAFF,TGTGCCAGCAGCGTGGGACTGCAGAACACTGAAGCTTTCTTT
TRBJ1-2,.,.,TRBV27,CASSSDNYGYTF,TGTGCCAGCAGCAGTGACAACTATGGCTACACCTTC
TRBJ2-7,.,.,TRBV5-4,CASSSLDGAYEQYF,TGTGCCAGCAGCTCCCTAGACGGCGCCTACGAGCAGTACTTC
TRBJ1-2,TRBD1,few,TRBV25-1,CASSEYRGQDGYTF,TGTGCCAGCAGTGAGTACAGGGGGCAGGATGGCTACACCTTC